Listed below are T cell receptor beta chains from one sample, sequenced in a study of blood T cell repertoires in COVID-19. Profiled with immunoSEQ multiplex PCR; TCRdb holds only in-frame clones, not every one. The data contain 150,000 to 200,000 clones, about four fifths of them seen just once; the ten biggest clones take up approximately 9.9%. Input material: peripheral blood. The receptors shown here come from a man aged 60 to 75 with active or convalescent COVID-19. The CDR3 runs from the conserved cysteine through the conserved F or W. D genes are given only for firm matches. The size of a clone is reported for some rows only, either as once, few or many, or as a class for expanded clones.

>TRBV2|TRBJ1-4|.|.
TGTGCCAGCAGGGAGACGACCCTGAGAGAAAAACTGTTTTTT
CASRETTLREKLFF
>TRBV18|TRBJ1-1|once|.
TGTGCCAGCTCACCAGACACGATGAACACTGAAGCTTTCTTT
CASSPDTMNTEAFF
>TRBV28|TRBJ1-1|.|TRBD1
TGTGCCAGCAGTTCCGGGACAGCAAGTAGAGGGAACACTGAAGCTTTCTTT
CASSSGTASRGNTEAFF
>TRBV6-2/TRBV6-3|TRBJ2-7|few|.
TGTGCCAGCAGTTACCCAAACAACGAGCAGTACTTC
CASSYPNNEQYF
>TRBV7-9|TRBJ2-5|.|.
TGTGCCAGCAGCTTAGGGGGCCGTGAGACCCAGTACTTC
CASSLGGRETQYF
>TRBV20-1|TRBJ1-2|.|.
TGCAGTGCTAGATTAGCGGAAGGCTACACCTTC
CSARLAEGYTF
>TRBV20-1|TRBJ1-2|.|.
TGCAGTGCTAGAGGGGAGTATGGCTACACCTTC
CSARGEYGYTF
>TRBV7-2|TRBJ2-7|.|.
TGTGCCAGCAGTCCGAGTAGCGGCTACGAGCAGTACTTC
CASSPSSGYEQYF
>TRBV10-3|TRBJ2-3|.|TRBD2
TGTGCCTCCTTAGCGGGGGGGCAGGGCACAGATACGCAGTATTTT
CASLAGGQGTDTQYF
>TRBV29-1|TRBJ2-1|.|.
TGCAGCGTTGAAGAGTCTTCAGCGAGGAATTACAATGAGCAGTTCTTC
CSVEESSARNYNEQFF
>TRBV7-9|TRBJ2-5|once|TRBD2
TGTGCCAGCAGCCTTCTGCCCACTAGCGGGGGTGGTCGGGAGACCCAGTACTTC
CASSLLPTSGGGRETQYF
>TRBV6-5|TRBJ2-5|.|TRBD1
TGTGCCAGAAGAGGGACAGGGCCCCAAGAGACCCAGTACTTC
CARRGTGPQETQYF
>TRBV6-1|TRBJ2-1|.|TRBD2
TGTGCCAGCAGTGGGTTCTCGGGGGGGGCTTGGATTGAGCAGTTCTTC
CASSGFSGGAWIEQFF
>TRBV11-2|TRBJ2-3|.|TRBD2
TGTGCCAGCAGCCGTAGCGGGGTGGGTGATACGCAGTATTTT
CASSRSGVGDTQYF
>TRBV7-2|TRBJ2-3|.|.
TGTGCCAGCAGCTTGGACTTCACAGATACGCAGTATTTT
CASSLDFTDTQYF
>TRBV5-5|TRBJ1-2|.|.
TGTGCCAGCAGCCGGGACAATAATGGCTACACCTTC
CASSRDNNGYTF
>TRBV19|TRBJ2-3|few|TRBD1
TGTGCCAGTAGTATCGGGGACAGGGTAACAGATACGCAGTATTTT
CASSIGDRVTDTQYF
>TRBV3-1/TRBV3-2|TRBJ1-1|.|TRBD1
TGTGCCAGCAGCCTGTGGACAGGGGCGGGGTACACTGAAGCTTTCTTT
CASSLWTGAGYTEAFF
>TRBV28|TRBJ2-7|.|.
TGTGCCAGCAGTCTTGCGGCGGGAAATCCCTACGAGCAGTACTTC
CASSLAAGNPYEQYF
>TRBV19|TRBJ2-5|once|TRBD2
TGTGCCAGTAGGGGGACTAGGGCTGTAGAGACCCAGTACTTC
CASRGTRAVETQYF
>TRBV14|TRBJ1-2|.|TRBD1
TGTGCCAGCAGCCAGCAGACAGGGTCTAGCTATGGCTACACCTTC
CASSQQTGSSYGYTF
>TRBV7-2|TRBJ2-3|.|.
TGTGCCAGCAGCTCCCCCTGGGGGGGGGCGACAGATACGCAGTATTTT
CASSSPWGGATDTQYF
>TRBV15|TRBJ2-7|once|.
TGTGCCACCAGCAGAGAGGGTTTGGGCTCTACGGAGCAGTACTTC
CATSREGLGSTEQYF
>TRBV5-1|TRBJ2-3|.|TRBD2
TGCGCCAGCAGCTTCGAACTAGCGGGGGGCCTGGGAGATACGCAGTATTTT
CASSFELAGGLGDTQYF
>TRBV6-5|TRBJ1-2|.|.
TGTGCCAGCAGAAGAGGCGGGGGCGGCTATGGCTACACCTTC
CASRRGGGGYGYTF